Shown below are 5 T cell receptor beta chains from a single sample sequenced in a study of OX40 agonist ivuxolimab in advanced cancers. The repertoire was sequenced with immunoSEQ multiplex PCR; TCRdb's copy has only in-frame clones and lacks some. This repertoire shows roughly 100,000 clones, about 90% found once; its top ten account for under 0.8%. Sequenced material: CD4+ or CD8+ T cells sorted from blood, taken in a trial of the OX40 agonist ivuxolimab. The receptor set was obtained from an adult with an advanced solid tumor such as melanoma, head and neck, liver or kidney cancer.

The chain joins TRBV2 to TRBJ2-1; the D is unclear. Germline CDR1 SNHLY, CDR2 FYNNEI. This CDR3 contains 16 residues. Deletions cut 2 bases from V and 2 bases from J, with 13 bases between. The CDR3 reads CASSEYRQVPYNEQFF. Here the CDR3 DNA reads TGTGCCAGCAGTGAATATCGGCAGGTCCCCTACAATGAGCAGTTCTTC. Combining the CDR3 with reference TRBV2 and TRBJ2-1 gives the whole variable domain EPEVTQTPSHQVTQMGQEVILRCVPISNHLYFYWYRQILGQKVEFLVSFYNNEISEKSEIFDDQFSVERPDGSNFTLKIRSTKLEDSAMYFCASSEYRQVPYNEQFFGPGTRLTVL.

This clone appeared once. The chain uses TRBV19 and TRBJ1-2, with D possibly being TRBD1 (6 bases). Trimming stripped 9 bases from V and 1 base from J, with 15 bases between. This CDR3 is 14 amino acids long. Germline V gene data show CDR1 as LNHDA and CDR2 as SQIVND (reference sequence). CDR3 region: CASFNRVRNYGYTF. CDR3 in DNA: TGTGCCAGCTTCAACAGGGTTCGTAACTATGGCTACACCTTC.

The chain links TRBV6-5 to TRBJ2-4, with TRBD1 matching 7 bases. The CDR3 is 15 amino acids. V lost 6 bases to trimming and J lost 3 bases; unmatched junction nucleotides: 8. Germline loops: CDR1 MNHEY, CDR2 SVGAGI. The CDR3 protein is CASSLTGVGKNIQYF. The CDR3 DNA sequence: TGTGCCAGCAGCCTCACAGGGGTAGGCAAAAACATTCAGTACTTC.

This chain connects TRBV10-3 to TRBJ1-1, with TRBD1 identical over 9 bases. Germline assignment: CDR1 ENHRY and CDR2 SYGVKD. CDR3 length: 15 amino acids. Unmatched junction bases numbered 8, after V lost 8 bases and J lost 1 base. The CDR3 region has the DNA TGTGCCATCTCCATAACAGGGGGCGCGAACACTGAAGCTTTCTTT. It is translated as CAISITGGANTEAFF.

The chain links TRBV30 to TRBJ1-2, with TRBD1 matching over 7 bases. Germline CDR1 and CDR2: GTSNPN and SVGIG (reference sequence). The CDR3 runs to 13 residues. Losses at the gene ends were 3 bases for V and 7 bases for J; bases not matched to a gene: 8. The CDR3 sequence is CAWRGGQLGGYTF. CDR3 DNA sequence: TGTGCCTGGAGGGGGGGACAGCTTGGTGGCTACACCTTC.